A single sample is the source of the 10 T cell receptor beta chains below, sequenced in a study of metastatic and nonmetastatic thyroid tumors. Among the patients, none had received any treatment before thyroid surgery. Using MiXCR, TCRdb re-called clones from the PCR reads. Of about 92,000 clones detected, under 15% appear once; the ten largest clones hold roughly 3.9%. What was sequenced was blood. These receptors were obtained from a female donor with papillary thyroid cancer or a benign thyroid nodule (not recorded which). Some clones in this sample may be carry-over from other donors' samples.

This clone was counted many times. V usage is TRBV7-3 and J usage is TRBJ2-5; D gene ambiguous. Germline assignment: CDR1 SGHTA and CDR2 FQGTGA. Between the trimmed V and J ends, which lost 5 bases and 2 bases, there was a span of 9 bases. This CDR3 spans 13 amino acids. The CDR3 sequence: CASSKTVQETQYF. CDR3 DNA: TGTGCCAGCAGCAAAACGGTACAAGAGACCCAGTACTTC.

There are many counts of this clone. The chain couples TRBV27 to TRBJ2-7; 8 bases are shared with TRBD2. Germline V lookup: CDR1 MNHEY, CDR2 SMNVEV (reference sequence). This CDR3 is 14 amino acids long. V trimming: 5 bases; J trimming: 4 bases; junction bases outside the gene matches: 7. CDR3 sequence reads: CASSPRGGAYEQYF. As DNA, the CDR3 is TGTGCCAGCAGTCCACGGGGGGGGGCGTACGAGCAGTACTTC.

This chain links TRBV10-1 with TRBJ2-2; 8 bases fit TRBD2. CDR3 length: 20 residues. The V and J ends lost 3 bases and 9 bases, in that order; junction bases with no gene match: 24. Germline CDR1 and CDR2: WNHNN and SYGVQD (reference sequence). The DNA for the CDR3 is TGCGCCAGCAGTGAAGGGTGGGAGGCTAGCGGGTCCCTCGGACACCGGGAGCTGTTTTTT. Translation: CASSEGWEASGSLGHRELFF.

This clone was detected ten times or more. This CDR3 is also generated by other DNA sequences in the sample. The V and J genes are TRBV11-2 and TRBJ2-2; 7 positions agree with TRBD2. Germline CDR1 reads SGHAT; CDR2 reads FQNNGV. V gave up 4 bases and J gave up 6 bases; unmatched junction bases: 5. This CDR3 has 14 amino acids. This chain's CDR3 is CASSSIAGPGELFF. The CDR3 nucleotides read TGTGCCAGCAGCTCCATAGCGGGTCCCGGGGAGCTGTTTTTT.

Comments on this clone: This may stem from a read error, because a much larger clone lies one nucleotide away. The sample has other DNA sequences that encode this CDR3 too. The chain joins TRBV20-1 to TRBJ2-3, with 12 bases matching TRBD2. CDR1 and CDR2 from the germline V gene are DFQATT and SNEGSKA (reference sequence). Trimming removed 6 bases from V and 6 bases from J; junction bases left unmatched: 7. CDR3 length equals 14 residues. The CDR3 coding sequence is TGCAGTGCCAGGGGACTAGCGGGCCGTGATACGCAGTATTTT. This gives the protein CSARGLAGRDTQYF.

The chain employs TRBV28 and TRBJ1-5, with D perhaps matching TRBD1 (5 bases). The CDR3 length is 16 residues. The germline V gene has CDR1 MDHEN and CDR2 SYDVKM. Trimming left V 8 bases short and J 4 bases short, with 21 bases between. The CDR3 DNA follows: TGTGCCAGCCACGTGGGGCTCTGGGGGGAAAATCAGCCCCAGCATTTT. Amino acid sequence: CASHVGLWGENQPQHF. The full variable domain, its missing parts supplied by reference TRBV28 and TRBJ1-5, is DVKVTQSSRYLVKRTGEKVFLECVQDMDHENMFWYRQDPGLGLRLIYFSYDVKMKEKGDIPEGYSVSREKKERFSLILESASTNQTSMYLCASHVGLWGENQPQHFGDGTRLSIL.

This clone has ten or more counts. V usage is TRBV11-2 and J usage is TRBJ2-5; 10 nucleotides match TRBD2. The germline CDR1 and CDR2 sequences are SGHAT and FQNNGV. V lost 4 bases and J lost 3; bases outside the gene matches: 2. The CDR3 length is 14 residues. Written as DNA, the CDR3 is TGTGCCAGCAGCTCCGGACTAGCGGAAGAGACCCAGTACTTC. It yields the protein CASSSGLAEETQYF.

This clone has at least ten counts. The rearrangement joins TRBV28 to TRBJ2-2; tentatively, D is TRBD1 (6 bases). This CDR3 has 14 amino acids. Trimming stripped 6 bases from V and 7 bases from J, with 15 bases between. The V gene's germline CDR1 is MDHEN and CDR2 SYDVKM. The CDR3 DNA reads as TGTGCCAGCAGCCAGGGGCAGGTATACGGGGAGCTGTTTTTT. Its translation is CASSQGQVYGELFF.

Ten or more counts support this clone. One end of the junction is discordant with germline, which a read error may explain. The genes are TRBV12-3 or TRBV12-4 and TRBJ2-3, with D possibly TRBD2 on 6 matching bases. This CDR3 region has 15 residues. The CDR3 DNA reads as TGTGCCGGCAGTTTGGGGCGGGGTAGCACAGATACGCAGTATTTT. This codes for CAGSLGRGSTDTQYF.

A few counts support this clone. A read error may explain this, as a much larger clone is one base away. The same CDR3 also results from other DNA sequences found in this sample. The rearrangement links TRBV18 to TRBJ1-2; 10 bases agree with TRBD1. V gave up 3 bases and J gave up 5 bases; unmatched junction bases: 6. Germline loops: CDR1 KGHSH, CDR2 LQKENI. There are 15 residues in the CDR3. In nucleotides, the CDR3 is TGTGCCAGCTCACCTGGACAGGGGGTGGAGTATGGCTACACCTTC. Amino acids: CASSPGQGVEYGYTF.